This T cell receptor beta chain was sequenced in a study of T cells in Graves' hyperthyroidism and ophthalmopathy. A lack of ophthalmopathy progression within 18 months defined stable Graves' hyperthyroidism. Recently diagnosed hyperthyroidism of less than 2 months' duration affected patients aged 18 to 65. General study findings and limits: Onset of ophthalmopathy came a median approximately 6.5 months after the model predicted it.

The sample holds many counts of this clonotype. What it binds is unknown. Germline CDR1 DFQATT, CDR2 SNEGSKA (reference sequence). This CDR3 has 14 amino acids. The V gene lost 3 bases and the J gene lost 7 bases, with 16 bases spanning the gap. The investigators amplified TCR beta CDR3 regions from RNA transcripts. A first-round RT-PCR of the TCR CDR3 used the HTBI primer set. TCRdb re-called the multiplex PCR reads through MiXCR, storing one row per CDR3 protein. The table has around 620,000 distinct CDR3 sequences, 15% to 20% seen once. The V gene is TRBV20-1, the J gene TRBJ2-1, with D hard to call. The origin of this receptor is a woman in her 30s with Graves' hyperthyroidism. The sequencing sample was made of blood. The CDR3 sequence: CSASAAFLNNEQFF. The CDR3 nucleotides are TGCAGTGCTAGCGCCGCCTTTCTTAATAATGAGCAGTTCTTC.